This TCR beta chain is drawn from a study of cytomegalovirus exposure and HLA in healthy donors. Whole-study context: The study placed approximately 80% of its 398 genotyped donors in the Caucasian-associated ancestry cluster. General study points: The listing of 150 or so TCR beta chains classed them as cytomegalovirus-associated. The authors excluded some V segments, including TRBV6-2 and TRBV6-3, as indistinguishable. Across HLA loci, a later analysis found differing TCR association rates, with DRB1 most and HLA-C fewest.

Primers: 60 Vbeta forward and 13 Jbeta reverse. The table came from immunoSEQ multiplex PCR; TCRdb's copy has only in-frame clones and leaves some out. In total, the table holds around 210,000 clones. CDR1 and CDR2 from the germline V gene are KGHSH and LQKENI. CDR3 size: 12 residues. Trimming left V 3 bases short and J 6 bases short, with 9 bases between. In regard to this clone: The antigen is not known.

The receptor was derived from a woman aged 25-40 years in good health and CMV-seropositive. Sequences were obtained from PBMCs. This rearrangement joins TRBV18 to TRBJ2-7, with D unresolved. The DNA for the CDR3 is TGTGCCAGCTCACCCGAGTCTGCCGAGCAGTACTTC. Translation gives CASSPESAEQYF.